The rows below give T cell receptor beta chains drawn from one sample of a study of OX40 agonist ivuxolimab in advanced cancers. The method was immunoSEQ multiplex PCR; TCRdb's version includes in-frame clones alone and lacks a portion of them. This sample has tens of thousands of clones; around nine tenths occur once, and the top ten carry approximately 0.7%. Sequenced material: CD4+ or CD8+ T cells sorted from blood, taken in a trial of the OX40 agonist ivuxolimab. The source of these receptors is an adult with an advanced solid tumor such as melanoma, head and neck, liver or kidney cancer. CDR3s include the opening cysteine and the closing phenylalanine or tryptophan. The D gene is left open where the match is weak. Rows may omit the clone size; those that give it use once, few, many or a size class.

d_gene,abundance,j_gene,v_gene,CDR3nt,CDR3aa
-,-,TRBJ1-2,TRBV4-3,TGCGCCAGCAGCCTTTCGGGGGCTGAGTCCAGCGGTGGCTACACCTTC,CASSLSGAESSGGYTF
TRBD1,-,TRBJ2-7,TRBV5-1,TGCGCCAGCAGCCCAGGGACAGGGGGCTCCTACGAGCAGTACTTC,CASSPGTGGSYEQYF
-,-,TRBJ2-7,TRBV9,TGTGCCAGCAGCGTAGACGGCTGGGCCTACGAGCAGTACTTC,CASSVDGWAYEQYF
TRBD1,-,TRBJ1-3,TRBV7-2,TGTGCCAGCAGCCCCACAGGGGCGAAAGGAAACACCATATATTTT,CASSPTGAKGNTIYF
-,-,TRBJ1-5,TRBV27,TGTGCCAGCAGTTTATCGAGGGGTTACAATCAGCCCCAGCATTTT,CASSLSRGYNQPQHF
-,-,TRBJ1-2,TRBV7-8,TGTGCCAGCAGCTTAGGACACACTAACTATGGCTACACCTTC,CASSLGHTNYGYTF
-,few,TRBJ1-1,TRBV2,TGTGCCAGCCCGGACAGGAACACTGAAGCTTTCTTT,CASPDRNTEAFF
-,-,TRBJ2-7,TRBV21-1,TGTGCCAGCAGCAACTCCTACGAGCAGTACTTC,CASSNSYEQYF
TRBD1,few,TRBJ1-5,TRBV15,TGTGCCACCAGCTTTGGACAGGGGGCTGAGAGTCAGCCCCAGCATTTT,CATSFGQGAESQPQHF
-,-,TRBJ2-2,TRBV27,TGTGCCAGCAGTTTATCAGGGCTCAGGGCTTCTGGCACCGGGGAGCTGTTTTTT,CASSLSGLRASGTGELFF
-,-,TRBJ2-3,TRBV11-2,TGTGCCAGCAGCTTTGGCGATCCTAGCACAGATACGCAGTATTTT,CASSFGDPSTDTQYF
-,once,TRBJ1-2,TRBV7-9,TGTGCCAGCAGCTTATCTCGGAATGGCTACACCTTC,CASSLSRNGYTF
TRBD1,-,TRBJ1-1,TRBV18,TGTGCCAGCTCGTCAGGTAGGGGGCGCAGAACTGAAGCTTTCTTT,CASSSGRGRRTEAFF
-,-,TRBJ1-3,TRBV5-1,TGCGCCAGCAGCTTGGACAGGGCTGCTGGAAACACCATATATTTT,CASSLDRAAGNTIYF
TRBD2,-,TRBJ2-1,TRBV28,TGTGCCAGCAGTGTAGGACAGGGTACTAGCGGGAGGGCCAGGTACAATGAGCAGTTCTTC,CASSVGQGTSGRARYNEQFF
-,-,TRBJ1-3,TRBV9,TGTGCCAGCAGCCCGGGACGCCAGGGAGGGTCTGGAAACACCATATATTTT,CASSPGRQGGSGNTIYF
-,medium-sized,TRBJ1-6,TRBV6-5,TGTGCCAGCAGTTCGAAGACGAATTCACCCCTCCACTTT,CASSSKTNSPLHF
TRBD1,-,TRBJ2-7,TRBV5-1,TGCGCCAGCAGCCTAAGGTACAGGGGACGGCGCGAGCAGTACTTC,CASSLRYRGRREQYF
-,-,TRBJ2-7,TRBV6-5,TGTGCCAGCAGTTACTCCCGGGACGGAGCCTACGAGCAGTACTTC,CASSYSRDGAYEQYF
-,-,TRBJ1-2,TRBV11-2,TGTGCCAGCAGCGTCGAGAGGGGCTATGGCTACACCTTC,CASSVERGYGYTF
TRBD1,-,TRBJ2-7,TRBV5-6,TGTGCCAGCAGCCCCGGGACAGGGGGGTACGAGCAGTACTTC,CASSPGTGGYEQYF
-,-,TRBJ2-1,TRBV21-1,TGTGCCAACCTCGAGACGGGAGTCGGCAATGAGCAGTTCTTC,CANLETGVGNEQFF
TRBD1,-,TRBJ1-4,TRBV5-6,TGTGCCAGCAGCTTTTTGACAGGGCAGGCGGAAAAACTGTTTTTT,CASSFLTGQAEKLFF
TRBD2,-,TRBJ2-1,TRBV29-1,TGCAGCGTTCCTTACGGACTAGCGGGGCAGGGTGAGCAGTTCTTC,CSVPYGLAGQGEQFF
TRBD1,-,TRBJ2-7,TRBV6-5,TGTGCCAGCAGTTACCCCCGGGGACAGTCCTACGAGCAGTACTTC,CASSYPRGQSYEQYF
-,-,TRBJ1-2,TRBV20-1,TGCAGTGCAGGCCGCTACACCTTC,CSAGRYTF
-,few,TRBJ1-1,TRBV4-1,TGCGCCAGCAGCCAAGAAAACGGCAGGGCCGGGGCTGAAGCTTTCTTT,CASSQENGRAGAEAFF
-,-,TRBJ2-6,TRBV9,TGTGCCAGCAGCGCGGGACACCTTAACTCTGGGGCCAACGTCCTGACTTTC,CASSAGHLNSGANVLTF
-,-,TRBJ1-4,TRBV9,TGTGCCAGCAGCGTTGCAGGAGGGGGTGAAAAACTGTTTTTT,CASSVAGGGEKLFF
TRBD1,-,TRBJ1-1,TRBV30,TGTGCCTGGAGTGGACAGGGAAACACTGAAGCTTTCTTT,CAWSGQGNTEAFF
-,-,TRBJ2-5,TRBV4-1,TGCGCCAGCAGCCAAGACGGGGCTGGGAGGCAAGAGACCCAGTACTTC,CASSQDGAGRQETQYF
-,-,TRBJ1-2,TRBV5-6,TGTGCCAGCAGCTTGGCCGGAAACTATGGCTACACCTTC,CASSLAGNYGYTF
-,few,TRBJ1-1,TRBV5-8,TGTGCCAGCAGCCATCGAAACACTGAAGCTTTCTTT,CASSHRNTEAFF
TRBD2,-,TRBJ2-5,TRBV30,TGTGCCTGGGGGACCGGGGGGGCCAACGCCCAGTACTTC,CAWGTGGANAQYF
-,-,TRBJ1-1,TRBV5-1,TGCGCCACTACCCAGGGGTTGGGGACTGAAGCTTTCTTT,CATTQGLGTEAFF
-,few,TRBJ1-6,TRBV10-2,TGCGCCAGCAGTGAGTCGCCAGCATATTCACCCCTCCACTTT,CASSESPAYSPLHF
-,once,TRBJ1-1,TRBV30,TGTGCCTGGAGAGGCAGCACTGAAGCTTTCTTT,CAWRGSTEAFF
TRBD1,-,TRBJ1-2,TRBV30,TGTGCCTGGAGTTTTAACAGGGGTGGCTACACCTTC,CAWSFNRGGYTF
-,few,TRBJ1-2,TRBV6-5,TGTGCCAGCAGGAGCAAGGGTGGCTACACCTTC,CASRSKGGYTF
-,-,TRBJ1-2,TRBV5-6,TGTGCCAGCAGCCGCACGGAAAGGTACACCTTC,CASSRTERYTF
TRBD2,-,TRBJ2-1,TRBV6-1,TGTGCCAGCAGTGACCTGGCAATTAGCGGGAGCAATGAGCAGTTCTTC,CASSDLAISGSNEQFF
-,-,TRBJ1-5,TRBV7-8,TGTGCCAGCAGCTTAGATGCTGGGCAGCCCCAGCATTTT,CASSLDAGQPQHF
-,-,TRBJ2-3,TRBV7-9,TGTGCCAGCAGCTTACCCACAGGGCTCACAGATACGCAGTATTTT,CASSLPTGLTDTQYF
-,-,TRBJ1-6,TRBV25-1,TGTGCCAGCAGTGCCCCCGGGAGGGGAGACTCACCCCTCCACTTT,CASSAPGRGDSPLHF
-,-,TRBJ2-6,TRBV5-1,TGCGCCAGCAGCTTGGACGCCAGGGTGGGGCCTGGGGCCAACGTCCTGACTTTC,CASSLDARVGPGANVLTF
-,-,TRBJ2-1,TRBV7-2,TGTGCCAGCATCCCGGGATCGCGGCGTGAGCAGTTCTTC,CASIPGSRREQFF
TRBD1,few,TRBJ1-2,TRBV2,TGTGCCACCGAGACAGGGAGTTATGGCTACACCTTC,CATETGSYGYTF
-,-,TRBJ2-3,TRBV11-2,TGTGCCAGCAGCACGAACAGGGTGGGCACAGATACGCAGTATTTT,CASSTNRVGTDTQYF
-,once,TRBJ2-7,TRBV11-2,TGTGCCAGCAGCTTATCCACAGGGAACTCCTACGAGCAGTACTTC,CASSLSTGNSYEQYF
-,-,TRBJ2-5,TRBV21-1,TGTGCCAGCAGGACGAAGACCCAGTACTTC,CASRTKTQYF
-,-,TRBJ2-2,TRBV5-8,TGTGCCAGCAGCTTGCTCGCTTCGACCGGGGAGCTGTTTTTT,CASSLLASTGELFF
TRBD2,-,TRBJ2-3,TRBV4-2,TGTGCCAGCAGCCAAGAAGAAGGGGGACTAGCGGGGGCAGATACGCAGTATTTT,CASSQEEGGLAGADTQYF
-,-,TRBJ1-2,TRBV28,TGTGCCAGCAGTTTAATCACCCGGCGGGGCTATGGCTACACCTTC,CASSLITRRGYGYTF
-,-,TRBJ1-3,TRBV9,TGTGCCAGCAGCGCCCGACGGGGAGTCTCTGGAAACACCATATATTTT,CASSARRGVSGNTIYF
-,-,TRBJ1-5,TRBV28,TGTGCCAGCAGTACCACCGGTGGGAGCAATCAGCCCCAGCATTTT,CASSTTGGSNQPQHF
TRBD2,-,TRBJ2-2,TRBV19,TGTGCCAGTAGCCCGGGACTAGCGGGGGGTCGAAGGAGTACCGGGGAGCTGTTTTTT,CASSPGLAGGRRSTGELFF
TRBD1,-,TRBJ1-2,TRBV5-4,TGTGCCAGCAGCTCAGGGGGAGGGGGCAGTAACTATGGCTACACCTTC,CASSSGGGGSNYGYTF
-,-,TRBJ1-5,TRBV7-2,TGTGCCAGCAGCTCGCTTACAGGAAGGACTTTCCGTCAGCCCCAGCATTTT,CASSSLTGRTFRQPQHF